This is a list of T cell receptor beta chains from one sample in a study of blood T cell repertoires in COVID-19. Sequenced by immunoSEQ multiplex PCR; TCRdb stores in-frame clones only, minus some. The sample lists about 150,000 clones; about four fifths were seen once. Sequencing was done on a sample of peripheral blood. The receptors shown here come from a human donor in a cohort sampled during active COVID-19. Each CDR3 is given with its conserved first and last residue. The order of the fields is J gene, clone size, D gene, V gene, CDR3 protein, CDR3 DNA. A D gene is named only where the DNA matches it firmly. For some rows the clone size is stated as once, few or many, or as a class when expanded; others skip it.

TRBJ1-4	.	TRBD1	TRBV6-5	CASKDRVEKLFF	TGTGCCAGCAAGGACAGGGTCGAAAAACTGTTTTTT
TRBJ1-1	.	TRBD1	TRBV7-3	CASSLTGAHTEAFF	TGTGCCAGCAGCTTGACAGGGGCGCACACTGAAGCTTTCTTT
TRBJ1-5	.	.	TRBV19	CASSGGAQPQHF	TGTGCCAGTAGTGGCGGGGCTCAGCCCCAGCATTTT
TRBJ2-3	.	TRBD2	TRBV5-1	CASSYQGGGTDTQYF	TGCGCCAGCAGCTACCAGGGCGGGGGGACAGATACGCAGTATTTT
TRBJ2-1	.	TRBD2	TRBV6-1	CASSESSGGGFEQFF	TGTGCCAGCAGTGAGTCTAGCGGAGGTGGATTCGAGCAGTTCTTC
TRBJ1-1	once	TRBD1	TRBV2	CASSLQGAETEAFF	TGTGCCAGCAGTCTACAGGGGGCCGAAACTGAAGCTTTCTTT
TRBJ1-2	.	.	TRBV20-1	CSASGGYDGYTF	TGCAGTGCTAGTGGAGGGTATGATGGCTACACCTTC
TRBJ2-7	.	.	TRBV7-2	CASSLEQGREQYF	TGTGCCAGCAGCTTAGAGCAGGGTCGCGAGCAGTACTTC
TRBJ2-2	.	.	TRBV7-9	CASSLSWGANTGELFF	TGTGCCAGCAGCTTATCGTGGGGGGCGAACACCGGGGAGCTGTTTTTT
TRBJ2-7	.	.	TRBV7-2	CASSLGVSVSYEQYF	TGTGCCAGCAGCTTAGGGGTAAGCGTGTCCTACGAGCAGTACTTC
TRBJ2-1	.	TRBD2	TRBV12-5	CASGYIAGVGGEQFF	TGTGCTAGTGGTTACATAGCGGGAGTCGGAGGTGAGCAGTTCTTC
TRBJ2-7	.	TRBD1	TRBV2	CASSDSARTGVGEQYF	TGTGCCAGCAGTGACTCTGCCAGGACAGGGGTGGGAGAGCAGTACTTC
TRBJ2-7	.	TRBD1	TRBV19	CASSRVMTGGSYEQYF	TGTGCCAGTAGTAGGGTTATGACAGGGGGAAGCTACGAGCAGTACTTC
TRBJ2-1	.	TRBD2	TRBV7-2	CASSLVASGGLGNEQFF	TGTGCCAGCAGCTTAGTGGCTAGCGGGGGTCTGGGGAATGAGCAGTTCTTC
TRBJ1-1	few	.	TRBV19	CASTPPKAGTFTEAFF	TGTGCCAGTACTCCCCCAAAGGCGGGCACGTTCACTGAAGCTTTCTTT
TRBJ2-3	.	.	TRBV3-1/TRBV3-2	CASSPAAQGMGTQYF	TGTGCCAGCAGCCCCGCAGCCCAGGGGATGGGTACGCAGTATTTT
TRBJ2-3	.	.	TRBV5-1	CASRDFLENTQYF	TGCGCCAGTCGGGACTTCCTCGAGAATACGCAGTATTTT
TRBJ2-1	many	TRBD2	TRBV11-2	CASSFTSGSFNEQFF	TGTGCCAGCAGCTTCACTAGCGGGAGCTTCAATGAGCAGTTCTTC
TRBJ1-2	.	.	TRBV7-4	CASRPNPQVVGVDYGYTF	TGTGCCAGCAGACCGAACCCCCAAGTAGTAGGGGTTGACTATGGCTACACCTTC
TRBJ1-1	.	TRBD1	TRBV4-1	CASSQETGTGVEAFF	TGCGCCAGCAGCCAAGAAACGGGGACAGGGGTTGAAGCTTTCTTT
TRBJ2-7	few	TRBD2	TRBV5-1	CASSGQGLAGDEQYF	TGCGCCAGCAGCGGCCAGGGACTAGCCGGCGACGAGCAGTACTTC
TRBJ2-5	.	.	TRBV5-1	CASSLGAQETQYF	TGCGCCAGCAGCTTGGGAGCTCAAGAGACCCAGTACTTC
TRBJ1-2	.	.	TRBV9	CASSPRQANYGYTF	TGTGCCAGCAGCCCCCGACAGGCTAACTATGGCTACACCTTC
TRBJ2-5	.	TRBD2	TRBV7-8	CASSSRPLGSGVVETQYF	TGTGCCAGCAGCTCTAGACCCCTTGGTAGCGGGGTCGTGGAGACCCAGTACTTC
TRBJ2-5	.	TRBD1	TRBV2	CASSTGLGQLKQETQYF	TGTGCCAGCAGTACGGGGTTGGGACAGCTCAAGCAAGAGACCCAGTACTTC
TRBJ1-1	.	.	TRBV18	CASSPTAGPKAFF	TGTGCCAGCTCGCCTACCGCGGGACCCAAAGCTTTCTTT
TRBJ1-6	.	.	TRBV19	CASSIEGASVNSPLHF	TGTGCCAGTAGTATAGAAGGGGCGTCTGTCAATTCACCCCTCCACTTT
TRBJ2-2	.	.	TRBV9	CASSVALTRAGELFF	TGTGCCAGCAGCGTAGCGTTGACTAGGGCCGGGGAGCTGTTTTTT
TRBJ1-1	.	.	TRBV21-1	CASSKAREGGCNTEAFF	TGTGCCAGCAGCAAAGCCAGGGAAGGGGGCTGTAACACTGAAGCTTTCTTT
TRBJ1-2	few	TRBD1	TRBV5-1	CASSPKDRAVDGYTF	TGCGCCAGCAGCCCAAAAGACAGGGCGGTCGATGGCTACACCTTC
TRBJ1-2	.	TRBD1	TRBV5-4	CASSLDRGGYGYTF	TGTGCCAGCAGCTTAGACAGGGGAGGCTATGGCTACACCTTC
TRBJ1-1	.	TRBD1	TRBV10-3	CAIRAQGQGGTEAFF	TGTGCCATCAGGGCTCAGGGACAGGGAGGAACTGAAGCTTTCTTT
TRBJ2-5	once	TRBD2	TRBV6-1	CASSEGGGVETQYF	TGTGCCAGCAGTGAAGGGGGGGGTGTGGAGACCCAGTACTTC
TRBJ1-1	few	TRBD1	TRBV6-5	CASSYGTETEAFF	TGTGCCAGCAGTTATGGGACAGAGACTGAAGCTTTCTTT
TRBJ1-3	.	.	TRBV6-1	CASSESSGPGNTIYF	TGTGCCAGCAGTGAATCATCAGGGCCCGGAAACACCATATATTTT
TRBJ2-2	.	TRBD1	TRBV19	CATQGQGFNTGELFF	TGTGCCACCCAAGGACAGGGGTTTAACACCGGGGAGCTGTTTTTT
TRBJ2-7	few	.	TRBV4-2	CASSQDRSGPSSYEQYF	TGTGCCAGCAGCCAAGATCGATCTGGGCCGAGCTCCTACGAGCAGTACTTC
TRBJ2-3	.	.	TRBV29-1	CSVERTDTQYF	TGCAGCGTTGAACGGACAGATACGCAGTATTTT
TRBJ1-2	few	.	TRBV3-1/TRBV3-2	CASSQDWNRPFYGYTF	TGTGCCAGCAGCCAAGATTGGAACAGACCTTTCTATGGCTACACCTTC
TRBJ2-2	few	.	TRBV1	CTSSQDWGMPQGENTGELFF	TGCACCAGCAGCCAAGATTGGGGGATGCCACAGGGAGAGAACACCGGGGAGCTGTTTTTT
TRBJ1-3	.	TRBD1	TRBV19	CASSLQGPSGNTIYF	TGTGCCAGTAGTCTACAGGGGCCCTCTGGAAACACCATATATTTT
TRBJ2-2	.	.	TRBV5-6	CASSSGGYTGELFF	TGTGCCAGCAGCTCAGGCGGGTACACCGGGGAGCTGTTTTTT
TRBJ1-2	.	.	TRBV2	CASTRTAGLDYGYTF	TGTGCCAGCACCCGAACGGCGGGGTTAGACTATGGCTACACCTTC
TRBJ2-1	.	TRBD1	TRBV5-1	CASSPGGFGRTGTYNEQFF	TGCGCCAGCAGCCCAGGTGGGTTTGGTCGGACAGGGACGTACAATGAGCAGTTCTTC
TRBJ1-2	.	TRBD1	TRBV6-5	CASSPTGGGYGYTF	TGTGCCAGCAGCCCGACAGGGGGTGGCTATGGCTACACCTTC
TRBJ1-6	.	.	TRBV10-1	CASSGTLRNSPLHF	TGCGCCAGCAGTGGGACATTGAGGAACTCACCCCTCCACTTT
TRBJ1-1	.	.	TRBV12-3/TRBV12-4	CASSRYLNTEAFF	TGTGCCAGCAGCCGCTATTTGAACACTGAAGCTTTCTTT
TRBJ1-3	few	TRBD1	TRBV6-5	CASSHGTGPGNTIYF	TGTGCCAGCAGCCACGGGACAGGCCCTGGAAACACCATATATTTT
TRBJ2-5	.	.	TRBV20-1	CSALRETQYF	TGCAGTGCTCTTCGGGAGACCCAGTACTTC
TRBJ1-2	.	TRBD1	TRBV10-3	CAISESGQGYGYTF	TGTGCCATCAGTGAGTCGGGACAGGGTTATGGCTACACCTTC